Sequencing of this T cell receptor (beta chain) was carried out in a study of blood T cell repertoires in COVID-19. Data came from immunoSEQ multiplex PCR; TCRdb stores just in-frame clones and leaves some out. The top ten clones hold approximately 3.8% of a sample with 200,000 to 300,000 clones, around 82% of them seen once. The V end was cut by 2 bases, the J end by 6 bases, with 14 bases between. Germline loops: CDR1 SGHRS, CDR2 YFSETQ. The CDR3 totals 14 residues. The chain has TRBV5-1 and TRBJ1-2; D remains unclear. Sample: PBMCs or T cells enriched from blood (not recorded which). This receptor was obtained from a woman aged 40 to 50 who had been exposed to COVID-19. The CDR3 reads CASSLAEGSNGYTF. The CDR3, as DNA: TGCGCCAGCAGCTTAGCCGAGGGCTCGAATGGCTACACCTTC.